A selection of T cell receptor beta chains follows, all from one sample in a study of T cell changes during pregnancy in multiple sclerosis. Here immunoSEQ multiplex PCR was the method, and the copy in TCRdb shows in-frame clones only, minus some. The repertoire holds some 40,000 clones, with roughly 92% as singletons. Sequenced material: peripheral blood. These receptors all come from a female donor with multiple sclerosis, enrolled in a pregnancy study. Each CDR3 is given with its conserved first and last residue. A D gene is named only where the DNA matches it firmly. Clone size is shown for a subset of rows, as once, few, many or a class of expanded clone.

v_gene,d_gene,j_gene,abundance,CDR3aa,CDR3nt
TRBV25-1,.,TRBJ2-1,.,CASSEFDRSSYNEQFF,TGTGCCAGCAGTGAATTTGACAGAAGCTCCTACAATGAGCAGTTCTTC
TRBV21-1,.,TRBJ2-3,.,CASSKKHRVGTDTQYF,TGTGCCAGCAGCAAAAAACATAGGGTAGGGACAGATACGCAGTATTTT
TRBV7-9,.,TRBJ1-3,.,CASSFRANSGNTIYF,TGTGCCAGCAGCTTCCGGGCCAACTCTGGAAACACCATATATTTT
TRBV19,TRBD2,TRBJ2-1,.,CASSIPSRTSGISYNEQFF,TGTGCCAGTAGTATCCCCAGTCGAACTAGCGGGATCTCCTACAATGAGCAGTTCTTC
TRBV30,.,TRBJ1-5,.,CAWGGRLSNQPQHF,TGTGCCTGGGGGGGACGGCTTAGCAATCAGCCCCAGCATTTT
TRBV5-1,.,TRBJ1-1,few,CASRPDWGNTEAFF,TGCGCCAGCAGACCCGATTGGGGGAACACTGAAGCTTTCTTT
TRBV10-2,TRBD1,TRBJ1-4,.,CASSADRGTNEKLFF,TGCGCCAGCAGTGCTGACAGGGGGACTAATGAAAAACTGTTTTTT
TRBV30,TRBD2,TRBJ2-5,.,CAWSSGTSGGGTQYF,TGTGCCTGGAGTTCCGGGACTAGCGGGGGGGGGACCCAGTACTTC
TRBV4-2,TRBD2,TRBJ2-2,.,CASSQEGLADFGELFF,TGTGCCAGCAGCCAAGAGGGACTAGCGGACTTCGGGGAGCTGTTTTTT
TRBV6-5,TRBD1,TRBJ2-7,.,CASSAYRGQGEQYF,TGTGCCAGCAGCGCCTACAGGGGCCAGGGGGAGCAGTACTTC
TRBV11-2,TRBD2,TRBJ2-7,.,CASSLERENYEQYF,TGTGCCAGCAGCTTAGAGCGGGAGAACTACGAGCAGTACTTC
TRBV6-9,.,TRBJ2-1,.,CASSYLTRIYNEQFF,TGTGCCAGCAGTTATTTGACCAGGATCTACAATGAGCAGTTCTTC
TRBV5-6,.,TRBJ2-1,.,CASSLQFHEQFF,TGTGCCAGCAGCTTACAGTTCCATGAGCAGTTCTTC
TRBV19,TRBD2,TRBJ2-7,.,CASSLRSSGSYEQYF,TGTGCCAGTAGTCTACGGTCTAGCGGCTCCTACGAGCAGTACTTC
TRBV4-2,TRBD1,TRBJ2-7,.,CASGGQGLEQYF,TGTGCCAGCGGGGGACAGGGTTTGGAGCAGTACTTC
TRBV28,TRBD2,TRBJ2-5,.,CASSLPQLAGEEEGQETQYF,TGTGCCAGCAGTTTACCGCAACTAGCGGGAGAGGAGGAAGGCCAAGAGACCCAGTACTTC
TRBV9,.,TRBJ2-3,.,CASSVGQDTDTQYF,TGTGCCAGCAGCGTAGGTCAGGACACAGATACGCAGTATTTT
TRBV7-9,.,TRBJ2-7,.,CASSPRPDSPSYEQYF,TGTGCCAGCAGCCCCCGCCCCGACAGTCCCTCCTACGAGCAGTACTTC
TRBV5-4,.,TRBJ2-1,.,CASSLDYNEQFF,TGTGCCAGCAGCTTGGACTACAATGAGCAGTTCTTC
TRBV7-2,.,TRBJ1-5,.,CASSLVGSGGIGNQPQHF,TGTGCCAGCAGCTTAGTAGGGTCGGGTGGTATTGGCAATCAGCCCCAGCATTTT
TRBV19,TRBD1,TRBJ1-1,.,CASSIDRGTGAFF,TGTGCCAGTAGTATAGACCGGGGGACAGGAGCTTTCTTT
TRBV30,TRBD2,TRBJ2-7,.,CAWTRGGTSSYEQYF,TGTGCCTGGACTAGGGGCGGGACTAGCTCCTACGAGCAGTACTTC
TRBV30,.,TRBJ1-2,.,CAWSGITTNYGYTF,TGTGCCTGGAGTGGTATCACTACTAACTATGGCTACACCTTC
TRBV27,.,TRBJ2-1,.,CASSSPIDDYNEQFF,TGTGCCAGCAGTTCCCCGATCGACGACTACAATGAGCAGTTCTTC
TRBV19,.,TRBJ1-2,.,CASSILDGSLEYGYTF,TGTGCCAGTAGTATCCTGGACGGGAGCCTTGAATATGGCTACACCTTC